The present entry profiles one TCR beta chain with its context. Its antigen is not known. Recipient blood drawn about 28 days pretransplant and days 30, 100, 180 after. The data originate from a study of T cell clonotyping in hematopoietic cell transplantation. The data were produced by immunoSEQ multiplex PCR, yet TCRdb's version contains in-frame clones alone and is incomplete. The sample holds 6,000 to 9,500 clones, around nine tenths seen once. Germline values: CDR1 SQVTM, CDR2 ANQGSEA. V was pared by 3 bases and J by 0 bases, with 8 bases between. The CDR3 has 13 amino acids. The study, taken as a whole, reports: Higher Inverse Simpson Index values in graft donor and pretransplant recipient predicted broader posttransplant TCR diversity. Cells were unsorted, so CD4 and CD8 contributions were not separated.

The sequencing here drew on PBMCs, taken 180 days after allogeneic stem cell transplant. The TCR comes from a female patient aged 50-59 years who had an allogeneic stem cell transplant from an unrelated donor, so the T cells may come from the graft donor. Some clones in this sample may be carry-over from other donors' samples. V and J are TRBV29-1 and TRBJ1-1; D unclear. The CDR3 sequence is CSVDRHLNTEAFF. The CDR3 bases are TGCAGCGTTGATCGTCACCTGAACACTGAAGCTTTCTTT. The entire variable domain, with the rest obtained from reference TRBV29-1 and TRBJ1-1, is as follows: SAVISQKPSRDICQRGTSLTIQCQVDSQVTMMFWYRQQPGQSLTLIATANQGSEATYESGFVIDKFPISRPNLTFSTLTVSNMSPEDSSIYLCSVDRHLNTEAFFGQGTRLTVV.